This TCR beta chain was recovered during a study of naive and memory T cell subsets. TCR cDNA received a 3' ligated oligonucleotide that carried a UMI. Adult healthy volunteers gave 2.5 ml peripheral blood for whole-blood RNA. Unsorted total RNA, about 1 to 1000 ng, was DNase treated before reverse transcription. Amplification of ligated cDNA took four PCR rounds with SP2 and nested alpha and beta constant primers. TCRdb ran MiXCR on the 5' RACE reads and lists one entry per CDR3 protein. The data hold tens of thousands of distinct CDR3 sequences, with 6.5% to 8.5% observed a single time. Whole-study findings and limits: Potentially, T cell activation and differentiation skew this RNA-based measurement.

This clonotype has more than one count but fewer than ten. No antigen is known for it. V dropped 5 bases and J dropped 4; count of bases not matched to a gene: 6. The V gene's germline CDR1 is GTSNPN and CDR2 SVGIG (reference sequence). This CDR3 is 14 amino acids long. The receptor was derived from a female donor in good health. The chain recombines TRBV30 with TRBJ1-3; TRBD1 agrees at 9 bases. This CDR3 reads CAWGTGGPGNTIYF. CDR3 DNA: TGTGCCTGGGGAACAGGGGGCCCCGGAAACACCATATATTTT. The full variable domain, completed using reference TRBV30 and TRBJ1-3, is SQTIHQWPATLVQPVGSPLSLECTVEGTSNPNLYWYRQAAGRGLQLLFYSVGIGQISSEVPQNLSASRPQDRQFILSSKKLLLSDSGFYLCAWGTGGPGNTIYFGEGSWLTVV.